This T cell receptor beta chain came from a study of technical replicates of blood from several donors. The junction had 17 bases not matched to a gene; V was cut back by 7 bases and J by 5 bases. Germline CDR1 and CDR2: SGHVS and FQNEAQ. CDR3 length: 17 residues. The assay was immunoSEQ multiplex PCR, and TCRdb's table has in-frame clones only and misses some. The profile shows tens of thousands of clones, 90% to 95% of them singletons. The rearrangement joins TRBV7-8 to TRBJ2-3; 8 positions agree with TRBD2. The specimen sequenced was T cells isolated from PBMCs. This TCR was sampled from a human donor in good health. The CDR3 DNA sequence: TGTGCCAGCACCAAGAGGGGACCGGGACTAGTGTTAGATACGCAGTATTTT. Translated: CASTKRGPGLVLDTQYF.